This T cell receptor (beta chain) was sequenced for a study of blood T cell repertoires in COVID-19 (dated by TCRdb to about 2020). A note on the overall study: Samples from collaborators originated in the United States, Italy and Spain and spanned both the acute and convalescent phases of COVID-19. Where available, HLA class I and class II types were obtained from metadata supplied by the sample provider rather than from assay-based typing. The samples were drawn from two sources: the first 160 participants of the ongoing ImmuneRACE study, and over 1,000 subjects contributed by 6 global collaborators. The dataset comprised deeply sampled blood TCRbeta repertoires from subjects exposed to, actively infected with, or recovered from COVID-19. Nearly every sample came with metadata listing a de-identified subject ID, COVID-19 status, age in years and sex. The prospective study material was composed of cDNA or gDNA derived from T cells, B-cell-depleted T cells, or PBMCs. The repertoires were released in a freely available public database meant as a resource for research on the immune response to SARS-CoV-2.

Each collaborating institution followed its own protocols to collect whole blood in K2EDTA tubes. For TCRbeta analysis, collaborators shipped samples as frozen whole blood, isolated PBMCs, or DNA extracted from either of those sample types. The germline V gene (reference sequence) gives CDR1 as MNHEY and CDR2 as SMNVEV. Compared with germline, V lacks 6 bases and J lacks 5 bases; bases without a gene match: 6. Spanning cysteine to phenylalanine, the CDR3 consists of 13 amino acids. Only CDR3 DNA is held: 39 bases, read in frame from base 1. Notes on this clone: This clone's antigen is unknown. Base-call qualities are not available, and no considerably larger clone is one nucleotide away.

TCRbeta CDR3 regions were amplified from genomic DNA by means of the immunoSEQ Assay, a bias-controlled multiplex PCR. In the authors' own workflow: The number of nucleated cells in each sample was estimated by amplification of reference gene primers within the assay. Sequence reads were collapsed and filtered to measure the absolute abundance of every unique TCRbeta CDR3 rearrangement. For each sample, productive Simpson clonality was calculated by taking the square root of Simpson's diversity index across productive rearrangements. Imported from immuneACCESS, the table was reduced by TCRdb to in-frame sequences with V and J called. These copies leave out some clones; in studies compared against another copy, an unresolved V gene accounts for under half, and the cause of the remainder is not known. V and J calls and clone size are given by that table; D and trimming were obtained from the DNA. This sample lists tens of thousands of clones; approximately 85% were detected once. The biggest ten clones account for around 7% of the sample.

The full study reports these points: How much clinical and demographic metadata was included differed by source and by participant, and the metadata was provided uncurated.

The rearranged chain carries TRBV27 and TRBJ1-2; TRBD1 agrees with 7 junctional bases. This TCR was recovered from a man aged 40-55 years with acute or convalescent COVID-19. Sequenced: peripheral blood. CDR3 reads: CASRYTGAYGYTF. In nucleotide form, the sequence is TGTGCCAGCAGGTATACAGGGGCATATGGCTACACCTTC.